The rows below give T cell receptor beta chains drawn from one sample of a study of regulatory T cells in long-lasting Graves disease. TCRdb ran MiXCR on the multiplex PCR reads and lists one entry per CDR3 protein. In the table there are 620,000 or so distinct CDR3 sequences, 16% of which are singletons. These data were also reused for a study on T cells in Graves' hyperthyroidism and ophthalmopathy.

The specimen was peripheral blood mononuclear cells (PBMCs), collected at new diagnosis, from a patient treated with antithyroid drugs. The receptor source for this set is a woman aged 25 to 45 with Graves disease. CDR3s include the opening cysteine and the closing phenylalanine or tryptophan. The D gene is left open where the match is weak. Clone size is given for some rows only: seen once, a few or many times, or a class if the clone is expanded.

>-|TRBV5-1|few|TRBJ2-1
CASSSPRGYNEQFF
TGCGCCAGCAGCTCTCCCCGAGGCTACAATGAGCAGTTCTTC
>-|TRBV20-1|-|TRBJ2-5
CSAMGESTSRTQYF
TGCAGTGCTATGGGGGAATCCACCTCGAGGACCCAGTACTTC
>-|TRBV2|many|TRBJ1-2
CASSEAGGGLGYGYTF
TGTGCCAGCAGTGAAGCGGGTGGGGGTTTAGGGTATGGCTACACCTTC
>TRBD2|TRBV7-9|few|TRBJ2-5
CASSLLAGDGETQYF
TGTGCCAGCAGCCTACTAGCGGGAGATGGTGAGACCCAGTACTTC
>-|TRBV6-1|few|TRBJ1-5
CASRPPGRNNQPQHF
TGTGCCAGCAGGCCCCCGGGCCGTAACAATCAGCCCCAGCATTTT
>-|TRBV24-1|many|TRBJ1-1
CATRRGQNTEAFF
TGTGCCACCAGGAGGGGACAGAACACTGAAGCTTTCTTT
>-|TRBV5-6|-|TRBJ1-1
CASSLDGAVNHMNTEAFF
TGTGCCAGCAGCTTGGATGGGGCCGTTAACCACATGAACACTGAAGCTTTCTTT
>TRBD1|TRBV5-1|many|TRBJ1-2
CASSLAGQEYYGYTF
TGCGCCAGCAGCTTGGCAGGACAGGAATACTATGGCTACACCTTC
>TRBD1|TRBV5-8|few|TRBJ1-5
CASNPVQGANQPQHF
TGTGCCAGCAATCCGGTACAGGGGGCGAATCAGCCCCAGCATTTT
>-|TRBV24-1|many|TRBJ2-4
CATKVRVFKNIQYF
TGTGCCACCAAAGTCCGGGTCTTCAAAAACATTCAGTACTTC
>TRBD1|TRBV3-1|once|TRBJ2-1
CASSLTGQGVNEQFF
TGTGCCAGCAGCCTCACCGGACAGGGAGTCAATGAGCAGTTCTTC
>-|TRBV30|-|TRBJ2-5
CAWSRGAVETQYF
TGTGCCTGGAGTCGAGGGGCTGTAGAGACCCAGTACTTC
>-|TRBV11-1|-|TRBJ2-7
CASSPAGLSYEQYF
TGTGCCAGCAGCCCAGCGGGCTTGTCCTACGAGCAGTACTTC
>-|TRBV7-9|many|TRBJ1-2
CAIISGAHYGYTF
TGTGCCATCATCTCCGGGGCGCACTATGGCTACACCTTC
>-|TRBV2|few|TRBJ1-4
CASVGGGLSNEKLFF
TGTGCCAGTGTCGGCGGGGGCCTATCTAATGAAAAACTGTTTTTT
>-|TRBV6-9|many|TRBJ2-4
CASSYFLSRAKNIQYF
TGTGCCAGCAGTTACTTCCTTTCCCGAGCCAAAAACATTCAGTACTTC
>-|TRBV7-9|few|TRBJ1-1
CASSLHLTEAFF
TGTGCCAGCAGCCTCCACCTCACTGAAGCTTTCTTT
>TRBD1|TRBV7-3|-|TRBJ1-6
CASSLRQGRSPLHF
TGTGCCAGCAGCTTACGACAGGGTAGATCACCCCTCCACTTT
>-|TRBV5-1|many|TRBJ2-3
CASADPRDGTDTQYF
TGCGCCAGCGCCGACCCGAGGGACGGGACAGATACGCAGTATTTT
>-|TRBV6-1|-|TRBJ2-5
CASSKARQTPPETQYF
TGTGCCAGCAGTAAAGCCCGACAGACTCCGCCGGAGACCCAGTACTTC
>-|TRBV27|many|TRBJ2-2
CASSIRDSNTGELFF
TGTGCCAGCAGCATCCGGGACTCGAACACCGGGGAGCTGTTTTTT
>-|TRBV5-1|many|TRBJ1-1
CASSLALYSWGEMNTEAFF
TGCGCCAGCAGCTTGGCCCTTTACAGCTGGGGGGAAATGAACACTGAAGCTTTCTTT
>-|TRBV6-1|many|TRBJ2-7
CASSLVGGGLAYEQYF
TGTGCCAGCAGTCTGGTCGGGGGCGGCTTAGCCTACGAGCAGTACTTC
>TRBD2|TRBV3-1|-|TRBJ2-1
CASSTRGQREGRYNEQFF
TGTGCCAGCAGCACCCGAGGGCAGCGGGAGGGCCGCTACAATGAGCAGTTCTTC
>-|TRBV6-5|many|TRBJ1-1
CASSYGRRGNTEAFF
TGTGCCAGCAGTTACGGGAGGAGGGGGAACACTGAAGCTTTCTTT
>TRBD2|TRBV6-2/TRBV6-3|few|TRBJ2-1
CASRHPGLAVHEQFF
TGTGCCAGCAGGCACCCGGGACTAGCCGTCCATGAGCAGTTCTTC
>-|TRBV9|few|TRBJ2-7
CASSVGGGHEQYF
TGTGCCAGCAGCGTAGGGGGAGGCCACGAGCAGTACTTC
>-|TRBV2|many|TRBJ2-1
CASSVAGAFYNEQFF
TGTGCCAGCAGTGTAGCAGGGGCGTTCTACAATGAGCAGTTCTTC
>TRBD2|TRBV11-2|many|TRBJ2-7
CASNSLSGRAFQYF
TGTGCCAGCAACTCTCTGAGCGGGAGGGCTTTTCAGTACTTC
>-|TRBV7-2|few|TRBJ2-4
CASSLSGGSKVKNIQYF
TGTGCCAGCAGCTTATCCGGGGGCAGTAAGGTCAAAAACATTCAGTACTTC
>-|TRBV28|many|TRBJ2-1
CASSTSREGRYNEQFF
TGTGCCAGCAGCACCTCTCGAGAAGGGCGGTACAATGAGCAGTTCTTC
>-|TRBV11-2|many|TRBJ2-1
CASSLVGGFNNEQFF
TGTGCCAGCAGCTTAGTAGGAGGGTTCAACAATGAGCAGTTCTTC
>-|TRBV10-3|-|TRBJ2-7
CAISARGNVYEQYF
TGTGCCATCAGTGCTAGGGGGAACGTCTACGAGCAGTACTTC
>TRBD2|TRBV7-2|many|TRBJ2-3
CASSLMGLAGGGGTDTQYF
TGTGCCAGCAGCTTGATGGGACTAGCGGGAGGTGGAGGCACAGATACGCAGTATTTT
>-|TRBV15|-|TRBJ1-4
CATSSWGEIATNEKLFF
TGTGCCACCAGCTCCTGGGGGGAAATTGCAACTAATGAAAAACTGTTTTTT
>-|TRBV27|many|TRBJ2-7
CATQGSYEQYF
TGTGCCACGCAGGGCTCCTACGAGCAGTACTTC
>TRBD1|TRBV19|many|TRBJ2-4
CASSLQGATNIQYF
TGTGCCAGTAGTCTACAGGGGGCGACAAACATTCAGTACTTC
>TRBD2|TRBV7-2|many|TRBJ2-2
CASSTVPGLAGNTGELFF
TGTGCCAGCAGCACGGTCCCGGGACTAGCGGGTAACACCGGGGAGCTGTTTTTT
>-|TRBV28|many|TRBJ1-6
CASSLNHGTYNSPLHF
TGTGCCAGCAGTTTAAACCACGGGACCTATAATTCACCCCTCCACTTT
>-|TRBV20-1|many|TRBJ2-4
CSAKWTGNIQYF
TGCAGTGCTAAGTGGACCGGGAACATTCAGTACTTC
>-|TRBV6-1|few|TRBJ1-3
CASLSPGRGNTIYF
TGTGCCAGCCTGAGTCCGGGCCGAGGAAACACCATATATTTT
>-|TRBV11-3|-|TRBJ2-2
CASSPWVADNTGELFF
TGTGCCAGCAGCCCCTGGGTAGCGGATAACACCGGGGAGCTGTTTTTT
>-|TRBV5-1|few|TRBJ2-2
CASRTSASPGELFF
TGCGCCAGCAGGACTTCTGCATCCCCCGGGGAGCTGTTTTTT
>-|TRBV11-3|many|TRBJ1-1
CASSFDTAGTEAFF
TGTGCCAGCAGCTTCGACACCGCTGGCACTGAAGCTTTCTTT
>-|TRBV6-1|many|TRBJ1-4
CASSYAQGRDEKLFF
TGTGCCAGCAGCTACGCGCAGGGGCGGGATGAAAAACTGTTTTTT
>-|TRBV6-1|many|TRBJ1-1
CASTRVATEAFF
TGTGCCAGCACCCGGGTGGCCACTGAAGCTTTCTTT